The 5 T cell receptor beta chains listed next were all sequenced from one sample in a study of blood T cell repertoires in COVID-19. The method was immunoSEQ multiplex PCR; TCRdb's version includes in-frame clones alone and lacks a portion of them. The sample lists about 120,000 clones; 77% were seen once. Input material: peripheral blood. The receptors come from a human donor in a cohort sampled during active COVID-19.

The chain has TRBV7-9 and TRBJ2-7; maybe TRBD2 (5 bases). The CDR3 is 15 residues long. The V end lost 4 bases, the J end lost 3 bases, and 16 bases lay between the germline ends. The germline CDR1 and CDR2 sequences are SEHNR and FQNEAQ (reference sequence). CDR3 amino acids: CASSSSDVGSYEQYF. CDR3 coding DNA: TGTGCCAGCAGCTCCTCGGACGTGGGGAGCTACGAGCAGTACTTC.

This clone occurred once. V and J are TRBV19 and TRBJ1-1; 7 bases fit TRBD1. The V gene's germline CDR1 is LNHDA and CDR2 SQIVND (reference sequence). The trim removed 4 bases at V and 1 base at J, leaving 9 bases unmatched. The CDR3 is 16 residues long. The CDR3 reads CASSKLNRDRNTEAFF. DNA of the CDR3: TGTGCCAGTAGTAAACTAAACCGGGACAGGAACACTGAAGCTTTCTTT.

The rearrangement uses TRBV6-5 and TRBJ2-1, with 8 nucleotides matching TRBD1. This CDR3 region has 14 residues. V was clipped by 2 bases and J by 4 bases; unmatched bases: 1. Per germline, CDR1 MNHEY and CDR2 SVGAGI. DNA for the CDR3: TGTGCCAGCAGTTACAACAGGGGGTACAATGAGCAGTTCTTC. The encoded protein is CASSYNRGYNEQFF.

V and J are TRBV15 and TRBJ2-7, with 9 positions matching TRBD1. Germline CDR1 LNHNV, CDR2 YYDKDF (reference sequence). V shed 4 bases, J shed 0 bases, and the junction held 4 bases outside the gene matches. The CDR3 is 15 amino acids. CDR3 loop: CATSNRGLSSYEQYF. DNA of the CDR3: TGTGCCACCAGCAACAGGGGGCTCAGCTCCTACGAGCAGTACTTC.

This chain links TRBV4-1 with TRBJ2-1; 15 nucleotides align to TRBD2. The length of the CDR3 is 14 residues. J gave up 12 bases and V 1 base, and 1 base lay outside the gene matches. Germline CDR1 reads MGHRA; CDR2 reads YSYEKL. This CDR3 is CASSQGTSGGGQFF. The CDR3 nucleotides are TGCGCCAGCAGCCAAGGGACTAGCGGGGGGGGGCAGTTCTTC.